These 18 T cell receptor beta chains were sequenced from one sample in a study of T-cell memory formation after mild COVID-19. TCRdb reanalysed the 5' RACE reads using MiXCR and keeps one entry per CDR3 protein. This sample yields 450,000 or so distinct CDR3 sequences, of which approximately 23% are seen a single time; roughly an eighth belongs to the top ten. The sample consisted of PBMCs or a T cell subset sorted from them (not recorded which). These receptors were collected from an adult woman who had mild COVID-19 (a few samples of this study predate the infection). Cell type and time point are not known.

This chain connects TRBV24-1 to TRBJ2-7; D possibly corresponds to TRBD1 (6 bases). The CDR3 runs to 12 residues. Trimming stripped 9 bases from V and 6 bases from J, with 14 bases between. The germline V gene encodes CDR1 KGHDR and CDR2 SFDVKD. The CDR3 spells CATQEGVGEQYF. The CDR3 DNA sequence: TGTGCCACCCAAGAGGGGGTTGGCGAGCAGTACTTC.

The chain combines TRBV19 with TRBJ1-5; D not resolved. The germline V gene encodes CDR1 LNHDA and CDR2 SQIVND (reference sequence). The CDR3 spans 13 residues. Trimming shortened V by 7 bases and J by 6 bases, and 13 bases separated the two germline ends. DNA for the CDR3: TGTGCCAGTATGCAGAGTTCCCCTCAGCCCCAGCATTTT. Translation gives CASMQSSPQPQHF.

This chain joins TRBV9 and TRBJ1-2; no clear D. Germline V lookup: CDR1 SGDLS, CDR2 YYNGEE. The V end was cut by 2 bases, the J end by 7 bases, with 9 bases between. The CDR3 covers 12 residues. The CDR3 coding sequence is TGTGCCAGCAGCGTCGAACGAGGTGGCTACACCTTC. Translated: CASSVERGGYTF.

This clonotype was seen many times. The chain carries TRBV7-3 and TRBJ1-5; D unclear. CDR1 is SGHTA, CDR2 FQGTGA, per germline. This CDR3 is 15 amino acids long. V was shortened by 2 bases and J by 3 bases, with 11 bases between the two germline ends. The CDR3 sequence is CASSLGSGSNQPQHF. CDR3 in DNA: TGTGCCAGCAGCTTAGGTTCCGGGTCCAATCAGCCCCAGCATTTT.

The table lists this clonotype with a count of one. J is TRBJ2-1 and V is TRBV7-9; the D is unclear. V lost 5 bases and J 0 bases, leaving 11 bases between the germline ends. The CDR3 totals 15 residues. Germline V gene data show CDR1 as SEHNR and CDR2 as FQNEAQ (reference sequence). The CDR3 DNA sequence: TGTGCCAGCAGCCTAAGAGACCCCTCCTACAATGAGCAGTTCTTC. Its protein product is CASSLRDPSYNEQFF.

V usage is TRBV5-1 and J usage is TRBJ1-1; D not resolved. This CDR3 comprises 14 residues. From germline, CDR1 is SGHRS and CDR2 YFSETQ. Trimming took 0 bases from V and 0 from J, leaving 6 bases between them. The CDR3 reads CASSLDKLNTEAFF. For the CDR3, the DNA is TGCGCCAGCAGCTTGGATAAGCTGAACACTGAAGCTTTCTTT.

The rearrangement links TRBV6-2 or TRBV6-3 to TRBJ1-1; no reliable D call. This CDR3 has 13 amino acids. V lost 7 bases, J lost 2 bases, and 11 bases lay in between. Germline V lookup: CDR1 MNHEY, CDR2 SVGEGT. The CDR3 loop is CASTDGDNTEAFF. The CDR3 nucleotides are TGTGCCAGCACCGACGGAGATAACACTGAAGCTTTCTTT.

This sequence joins TRBV7-9 and TRBJ2-1; 10 bases map to TRBD2. V lost 2 bases and J lost 7; bases outside the gene matches: 5. The CDR3 has 15 residues. CDR1 is SEHNR and CDR2 is FQNEAQ in the germline V gene (reference sequence). CDR3 sequence: CASSLTLAGENEQFF. CDR3 sequence (DNA): TGTGCCAGCAGCTTAACGCTAGCGGGAGAAAATGAGCAGTTCTTC.

V usage is TRBV5-5 and J usage is TRBJ1-1; D is ambiguous. V shed 0 bases and J shed 2 bases, with 14 bases lying between them. The germline V gene encodes CDR1 SGHKS and CDR2 YYEKEE (reference sequence). The CDR3 contains 16 residues. As DNA, the CDR3 is TGTGCCAGCAGCTTGGTAGGGAGGCAGCCCAACACTGAAGCTTTCTTT. Translation gives CASSLVGRQPNTEAFF.

The chain combines TRBV4-2 with TRBJ1-2; D call uncertain. V shed 1 base and J shed 1 base, with 7 bases lying between them. The CDR3 contains 14 residues. Germline V gene data show CDR1 as LGHNA and CDR2 as YNFKEQ. The CDR3 DNA reads as TGTGCCAGCAGCCAAGGGGTCGGTAACTATGGCTACACCTTC. Protein: CASSQGVGNYGYTF.

The V call is TRBV25-1, the J call TRBJ2-3, with 8 bases fitting TRBD2. The CDR3 length is 17 residues. With V trimmed by 4 bases and J by 6 bases, 15 bases remained unmatched. Germline assignment: CDR1 MGHDK and CDR2 SYGVNS. DNA of the CDR3: TGTGCCAGCAGTGCCTCAGGCCTCGGGAGGGCAACGGATACGCAGTATTTT. Translation gives CASSASGLGRATDTQYF.

This clonotype came up a few times. The V and J genes are TRBV12-3 or TRBV12-4 and TRBJ2-2; 7 bases match TRBD2. V was pared by 3 bases and J by 4 bases, with 8 bases of the junction left unmatched. This CDR3 is 16 amino acids long. CDR3 sequence reads: CASSFEGWEGTGELFF. The DNA of the CDR3 is TGTGCCAGCAGTTTTGAGGGTTGGGAGGGCACCGGGGAGCTGTTTTTT.

The V gene is TRBV25-1, the J gene TRBJ2-3; tentatively, D is TRBD1 or TRBD2 (5 bases each). The CDR3 extends over 18 amino acids. The germline CDR1 and CDR2 sequences are MGHDK and SYGVNS. V dropped 3 bases and J dropped 2 bases, with 21 bases sitting between them. The CDR3 loop is CASSDSLGRWINTDTQYF. CDR3 coding DNA: TGTGCCAGCAGTGACTCCCTGGGACGCTGGATCAACACAGATACGCAGTATTTT.

This chain uses TRBV29-1 with TRBJ2-7, with D perhaps given as TRBD1 or TRBD2 (5 bases each). Germline-derived CDR1 and CDR2 are SQVTM and ANQGSEA. The CDR3 spans 16 residues. Trimming took 1 base from V and 4 from J, leaving 20 bases between them. The CDR3 region is CSVEGALQGRDYEQYF. The DNA for the CDR3 is TGCAGCGTTGAAGGGGCCCTCCAGGGACGAGATTACGAGCAGTACTTC.

This chain connects TRBV6-4 to TRBJ2-3, with TRBD1 as a possible D gene (6 bases). The CDR3 totals 15 residues. The germline CDR1 and CDR2 sequences are MRHNA and SNTAGT. Trimming shortened V by 6 bases and J by 2 bases, and 15 bases separated the two germline ends. The CDR3 reads CASRRQETSTDTQYF. In DNA form, the CDR3 reads TGTGCCAGCAGACGACAGGAGACATCCACAGATACGCAGTATTTT.

This clonotype occurred many times. V gene TRBV2 combines with J gene TRBJ1-3; D is ambiguous. The CDR3 spans 14 residues. The germline CDR1 and CDR2 sequences are SNHLY and FYNNEI. V shed 3 bases and J shed 0 bases, with 6 bases lying between them. The CDR3 bases are TGTGCCAGCAGTGATCAGAACTCTGGAAACACCATATATTTT. It translates to CASSDQNSGNTIYF.

The chain is built from TRBV7-9 and TRBJ1-1, with D possibly matching TRBD1 (5 bases). The CDR3 extends over 14 amino acids. Trimming took 5 bases from V and 8 from J, leaving 18 bases between them. CDR1 is SEHNR and CDR2 is FQNEAQ in the germline V gene (reference sequence). The CDR3 region is CASSLLGQGYEAFF. The CDR3 DNA is TGTGCCAGCAGCCTACTGGGGCAAGGTTACGAAGCTTTCTTT.

This clonotype was seen only a few times. The V gene is TRBV11-3, the J gene TRBJ2-3; D tentatively reads TRBD1 or TRBD2 (7 bases each). Looked up from germline, CDR1 is SGHNT and CDR2 is YENEEA. V lost 5 bases and J 1 base, leaving 13 bases between the germline ends. CDR3 length: 15 amino acids. The CDR3 is CASSVAGGGTDTQYF. In nucleotides, the CDR3 is TGTGCCAGCAGCGTGGCAGGGGGGGGCACAGATACGCAGTATTTT.